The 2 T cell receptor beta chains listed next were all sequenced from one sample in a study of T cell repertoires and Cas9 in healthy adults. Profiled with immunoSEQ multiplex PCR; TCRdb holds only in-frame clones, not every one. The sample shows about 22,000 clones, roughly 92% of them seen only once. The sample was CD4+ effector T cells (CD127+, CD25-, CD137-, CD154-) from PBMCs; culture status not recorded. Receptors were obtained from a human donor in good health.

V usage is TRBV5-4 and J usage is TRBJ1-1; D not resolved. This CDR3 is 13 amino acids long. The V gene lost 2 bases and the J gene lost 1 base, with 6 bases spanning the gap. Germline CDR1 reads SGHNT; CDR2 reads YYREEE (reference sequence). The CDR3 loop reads CASSFTTNTEAFF. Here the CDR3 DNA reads TGTGCCAGCAGCTTCACGACGAACACTGAAGCTTTCTTT.

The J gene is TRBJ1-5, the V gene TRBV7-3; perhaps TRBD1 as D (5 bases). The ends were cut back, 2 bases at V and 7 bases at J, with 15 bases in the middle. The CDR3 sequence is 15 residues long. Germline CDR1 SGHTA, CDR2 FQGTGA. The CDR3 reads CASSLQGAAGQPQHF. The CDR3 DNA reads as TGTGCCAGCAGCTTACAGGGCGCGGCGGGCCAGCCCCAGCATTTT.